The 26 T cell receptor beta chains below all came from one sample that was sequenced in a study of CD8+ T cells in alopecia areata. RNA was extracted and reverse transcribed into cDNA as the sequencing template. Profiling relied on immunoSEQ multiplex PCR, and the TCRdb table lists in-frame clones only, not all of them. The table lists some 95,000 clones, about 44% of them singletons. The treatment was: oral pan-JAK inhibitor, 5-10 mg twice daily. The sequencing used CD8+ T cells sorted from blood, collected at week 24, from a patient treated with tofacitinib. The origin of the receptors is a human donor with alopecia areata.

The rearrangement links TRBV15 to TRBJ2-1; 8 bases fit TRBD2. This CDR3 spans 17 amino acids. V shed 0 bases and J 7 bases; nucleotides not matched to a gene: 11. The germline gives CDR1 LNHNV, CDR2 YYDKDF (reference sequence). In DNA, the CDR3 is TGTGCCACCAGCAGAGATCTTGTGGCGGGGGGAAGGAATGAGCAGTTCTTC. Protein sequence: CATSRDLVAGGRNEQFF.

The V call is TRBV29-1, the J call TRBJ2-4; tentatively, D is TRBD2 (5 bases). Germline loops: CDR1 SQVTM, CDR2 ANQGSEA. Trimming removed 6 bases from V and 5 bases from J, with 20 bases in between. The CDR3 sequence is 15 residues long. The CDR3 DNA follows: TGCAGCGTGGCCTTGGTGCGGGCCCTGGAAAACATTCAGTACTTC. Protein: CSVALVRALENIQYF.

CDR3: CASSAPSGTQYF. The CDR3 region has the DNA TGTGCCAGCAGCGCACCTTCGGGTACGCAGTATTTT. The V and J genes are TRBV9 and TRBJ2-3; D is unclear. Trimming pared 3 bases from V and 8 bases from J, leaving 10 bases between. The CDR3 sequence is 12 residues long. The V gene's germline CDR1 is SGDLS and CDR2 YYNGEE.

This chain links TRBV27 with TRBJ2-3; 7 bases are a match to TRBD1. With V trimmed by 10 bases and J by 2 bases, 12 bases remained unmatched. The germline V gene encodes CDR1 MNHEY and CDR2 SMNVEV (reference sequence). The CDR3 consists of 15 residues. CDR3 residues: CATTSGQLSTDTQYF. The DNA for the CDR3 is TGTGCCACCACTTCGGGACAGCTTTCCACAGATACGCAGTATTTT.

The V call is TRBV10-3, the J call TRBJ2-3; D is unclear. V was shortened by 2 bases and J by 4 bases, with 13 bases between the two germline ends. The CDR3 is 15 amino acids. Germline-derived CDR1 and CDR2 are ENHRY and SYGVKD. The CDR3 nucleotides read TGTGCCATCAGTGAGCAGAAAGGAGCACCAGATACGCAGTATTTT. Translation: CAISEQKGAPDTQYF.

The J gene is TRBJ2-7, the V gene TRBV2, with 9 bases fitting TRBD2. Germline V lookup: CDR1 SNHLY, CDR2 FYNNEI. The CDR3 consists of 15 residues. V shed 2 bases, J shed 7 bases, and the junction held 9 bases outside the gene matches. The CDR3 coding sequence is TGTGCCAGCAGTGAACGGCGGGAGGGCCCTCGAGAGCAGTACTTC. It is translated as CASSERREGPREQYF.

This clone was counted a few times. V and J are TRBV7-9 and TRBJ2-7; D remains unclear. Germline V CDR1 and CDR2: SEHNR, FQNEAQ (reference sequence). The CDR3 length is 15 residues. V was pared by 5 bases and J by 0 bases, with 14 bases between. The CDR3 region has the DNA TGTGCCAGCAGCCTTGGAGTGGGAAGCTCCTACGAGCAGTACTTC. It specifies CASSLGVGSSYEQYF.

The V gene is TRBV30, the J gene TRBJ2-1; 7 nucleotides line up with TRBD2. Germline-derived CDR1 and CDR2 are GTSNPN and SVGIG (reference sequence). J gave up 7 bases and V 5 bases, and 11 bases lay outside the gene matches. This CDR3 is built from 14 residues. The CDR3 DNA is TGTGCCTGGGCGGGAGTCGGTTTATCGAATGAGCAGTTCTTC. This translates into CAWAGVGLSNEQFF.

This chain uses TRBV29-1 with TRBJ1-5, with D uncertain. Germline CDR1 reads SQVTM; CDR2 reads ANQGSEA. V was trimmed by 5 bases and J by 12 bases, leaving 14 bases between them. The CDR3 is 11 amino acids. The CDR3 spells CSVFGEGIQHF. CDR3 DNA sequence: TGCAGCGTTTTTGGGGAGGGAATCCAGCATTTT.

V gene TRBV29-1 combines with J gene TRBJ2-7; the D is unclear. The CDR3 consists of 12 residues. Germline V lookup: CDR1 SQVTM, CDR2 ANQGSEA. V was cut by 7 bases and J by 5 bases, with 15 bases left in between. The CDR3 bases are TGCAGCGGCCTAGGGCCTGAGGACGAGCAGTACTTC. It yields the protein CSGLGPEDEQYF.

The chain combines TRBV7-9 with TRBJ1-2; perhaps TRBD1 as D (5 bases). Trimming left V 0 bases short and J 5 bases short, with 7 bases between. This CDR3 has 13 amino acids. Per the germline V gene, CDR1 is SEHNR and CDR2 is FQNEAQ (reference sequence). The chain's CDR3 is CASSLATAYGYTF. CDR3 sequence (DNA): TGTGCCAGCAGCTTAGCGACAGCTTATGGCTACACCTTC.

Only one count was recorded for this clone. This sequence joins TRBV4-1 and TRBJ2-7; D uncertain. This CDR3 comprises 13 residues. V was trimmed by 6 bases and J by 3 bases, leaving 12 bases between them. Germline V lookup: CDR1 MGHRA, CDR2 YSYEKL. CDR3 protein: CASRDPNNYEQYF. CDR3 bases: TGCGCCAGCAGAGACCCTAATAACTACGAGCAGTACTTC.

Written as DNA, the CDR3 is TGTGCCAGCAGCCATCGTGGGACCGGGGAGCTGTTTTTT. This codes for CASSHRGTGELFF. The V gene is TRBV6-5, the J gene TRBJ2-2; D gene unclear. In germline, CDR1 is MNHEY, CDR2 SVGAGI. V dropped 6 bases and J dropped 5 bases, with 10 bases sitting between them. This CDR3 has 13 amino acids.

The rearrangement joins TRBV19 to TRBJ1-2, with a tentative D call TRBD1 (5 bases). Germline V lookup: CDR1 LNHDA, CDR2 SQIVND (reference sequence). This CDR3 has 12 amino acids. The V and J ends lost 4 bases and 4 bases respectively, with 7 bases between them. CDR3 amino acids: CASSTGRYGYTF. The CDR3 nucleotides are TGTGCCAGTAGTACAGGGCGCTATGGCTACACCTTC. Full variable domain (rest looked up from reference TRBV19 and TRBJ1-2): DGGITQSPKYLFRKEGQNVTLSCEQNLNHDAMYWYRQDPGQGLRLIYYSQIVNDFQKGDIAEGYSVSREKKESFPLTVTSAQKNPTAFYLCASSTGRYGYTFGSGTRLTVV.

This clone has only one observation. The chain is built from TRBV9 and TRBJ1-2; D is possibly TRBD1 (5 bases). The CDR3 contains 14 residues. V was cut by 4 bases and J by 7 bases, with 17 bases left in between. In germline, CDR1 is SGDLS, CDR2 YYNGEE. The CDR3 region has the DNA TGTGCCAGCAGCCCCAGTGGGGGTCTGGGTGGCTACACCTTC. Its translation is CASSPSGGLGGYTF.

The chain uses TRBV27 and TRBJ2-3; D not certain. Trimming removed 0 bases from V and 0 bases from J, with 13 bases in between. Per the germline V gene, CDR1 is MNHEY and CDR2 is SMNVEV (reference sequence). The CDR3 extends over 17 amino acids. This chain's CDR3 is CASSLSPNPGSTDTQYF. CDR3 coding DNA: TGTGCCAGCAGTTTATCGCCCAACCCAGGTAGCACAGATACGCAGTATTTT.

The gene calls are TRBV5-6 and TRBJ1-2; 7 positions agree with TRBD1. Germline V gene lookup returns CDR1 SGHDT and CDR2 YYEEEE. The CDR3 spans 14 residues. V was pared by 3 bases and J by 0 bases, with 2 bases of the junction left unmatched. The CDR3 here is CASSYGTANYGYTF. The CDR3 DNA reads TGTGCCAGCAGCTACGGGACAGCTAACTATGGCTACACCTTC.

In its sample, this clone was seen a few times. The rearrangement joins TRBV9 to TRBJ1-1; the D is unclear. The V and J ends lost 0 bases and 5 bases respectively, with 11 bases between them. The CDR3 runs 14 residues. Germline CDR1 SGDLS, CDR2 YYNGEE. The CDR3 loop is CASSVGGEGTEAFF. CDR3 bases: TGTGCCAGCAGCGTAGGGGGAGAAGGGACTGAAGCTTTCTTT.

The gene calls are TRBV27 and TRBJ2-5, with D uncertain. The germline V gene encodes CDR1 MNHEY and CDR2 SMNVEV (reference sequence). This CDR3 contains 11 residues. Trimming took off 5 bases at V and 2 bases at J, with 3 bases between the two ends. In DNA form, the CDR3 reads TGTGCCAGCAGTCATCAAGAGACCCAGTACTTC. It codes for CASSHQETQYF.

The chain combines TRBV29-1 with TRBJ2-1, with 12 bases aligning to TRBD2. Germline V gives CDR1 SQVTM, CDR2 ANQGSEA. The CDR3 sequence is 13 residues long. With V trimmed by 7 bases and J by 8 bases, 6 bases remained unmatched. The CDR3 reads CSGRLAGVYEQFF. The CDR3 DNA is TGCAGCGGCAGACTAGCGGGAGTGTATGAGCAGTTCTTC.

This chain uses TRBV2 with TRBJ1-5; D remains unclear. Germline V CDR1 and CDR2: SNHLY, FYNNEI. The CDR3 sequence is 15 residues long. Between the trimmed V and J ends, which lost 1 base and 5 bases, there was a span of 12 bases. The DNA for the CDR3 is TGTGCCAGCAGTGAAGGACCGGTCCCGGATCAGCCCCAGCATTTT. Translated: CASSEGPVPDQPQHF. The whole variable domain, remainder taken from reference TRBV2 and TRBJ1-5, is EPEVTQTPSHQVTQMGQEVILRCVPISNHLYFYWYRQILGQKVEFLVSFYNNEISEKSEIFDDQFSVERPDGSNFTLKIRSTKLEDSAMYFCASSEGPVPDQPQHFGDGTRLSIL.

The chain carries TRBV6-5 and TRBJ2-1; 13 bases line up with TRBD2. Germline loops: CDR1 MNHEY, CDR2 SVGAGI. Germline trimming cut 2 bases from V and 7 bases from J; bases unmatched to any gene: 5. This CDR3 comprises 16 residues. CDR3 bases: TGTGCCAGCAGTTACAGTACTAGCGGGAGGGCAAATGAGCAGTTCTTC. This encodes CASSYSTSGRANEQFF.

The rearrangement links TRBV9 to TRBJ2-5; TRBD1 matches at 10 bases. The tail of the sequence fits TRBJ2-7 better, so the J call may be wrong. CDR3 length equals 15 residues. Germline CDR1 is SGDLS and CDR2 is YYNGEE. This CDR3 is CASSAGTGAGDEQYF. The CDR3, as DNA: TGTGCCAGCAGCGCGGGGACAGGGGCTGGCGACGAGCAGTACTTC.

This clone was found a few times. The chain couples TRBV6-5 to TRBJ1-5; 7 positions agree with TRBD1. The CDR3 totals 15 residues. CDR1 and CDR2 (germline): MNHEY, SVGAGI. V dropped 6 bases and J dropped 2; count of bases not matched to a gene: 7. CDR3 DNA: TGTGCCAGCAGCAGAGGACAGGCTGGCAATCAGCCCCAGCATTTT. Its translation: CASSRGQAGNQPQHF.

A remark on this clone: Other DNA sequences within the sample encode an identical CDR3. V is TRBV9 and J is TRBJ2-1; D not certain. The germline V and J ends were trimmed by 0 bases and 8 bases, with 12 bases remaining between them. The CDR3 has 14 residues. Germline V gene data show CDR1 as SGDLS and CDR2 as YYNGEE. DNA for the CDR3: TGTGCCAGCAGCGTAGAGCCAGCGAGCGATGAGCAGTTCTTC. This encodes CASSVEPASDEQFF.

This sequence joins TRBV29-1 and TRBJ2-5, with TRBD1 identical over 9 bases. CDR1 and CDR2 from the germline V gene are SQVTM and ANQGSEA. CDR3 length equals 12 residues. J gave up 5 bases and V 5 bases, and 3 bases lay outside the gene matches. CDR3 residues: CSVLQGAETQYF. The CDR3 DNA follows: TGCAGCGTTTTACAGGGGGCCGAGACCCAGTACTTC.